The 13 T cell receptor beta chains listed next were all sequenced from one sample in a study of technical replicates of blood from several donors (dated by TCRdb to the late 2010s). Library prep was done by the immunoSEQ multiplex PCR assay. TCRdb retrieved this table from immuneACCESS and kept in-frame rearrangements only. Not all clones are present; in checked studies, unresolved V genes account for under half, and no reason is known for the remainder. The table for this sample lists tens of thousands of clones; about 90% of them were counted only once. The top ten clonotypes cover 0.3% to 0.45% of the sample. Sample: T cells isolated from PBMCs. The receptors originated from a human donor in good health.

V and J are TRBV28 and TRBJ2-3, with D hard to call. Trimming stripped 6 bases from V and 4 bases from J, with 5 bases between. Germline V CDR1 and CDR2: MDHEN, SYDVKM. The CDR3 consists of 11 residues. The CDR3 here is CASSTADTQYF. In nucleotides, the CDR3 is TGTGCCAGCAGCACAGCAGATACGCAGTATTTT.

V gene TRBV29-1 combines with J gene TRBJ1-3; D gene ambiguous. Germline V gene data show CDR1 as SQVTM and CDR2 as ANQGSEA. The CDR3 is 13 residues long. V gave up 2 bases and J gave up 4 bases, with 9 bases separating them. Written as DNA, the CDR3 is TGCAGCGTTGAAATTACTCGCGGAAACACCATATATTTT. It specifies CSVEITRGNTIYF. The full variable domain, with the rest looked up from reference TRBV29-1 and TRBJ1-3, is SAVISQKPSRDICQRGTSLTIQCQVDSQVTMMFWYRQQPGQSLTLIATANQGSEATYESGFVIDKFPISRPNLTFSTLTVSNMSPEDSSIYLCSVEITRGNTIYFGEGSWLTVV.

The chain recombines TRBV27 with TRBJ2-1, with TRBD2 as a possible D gene (5 bases). The germline V and J ends were trimmed by 6 bases and 7 bases, with 16 bases remaining between them. This CDR3 is 14 amino acids long. Looked up from germline, CDR1 is MNHEY and CDR2 is SMNVEV (reference sequence). CDR3 sequence (DNA): TGTGCCAGCAGCCGGAGCGGAGTTAGAAATGAGCAGTTCTTC. Translated, it gives CASSRSGVRNEQFF.

CDR3 nucleotide sequence: TGTGCCAGCAGTTTAGACTACCCGCTCGAGCAGTACTTC. This codes for CASSLDYPLEQYF. The chain joins TRBV28 to TRBJ2-7; D might be TRBD2 (5 bases). V was shortened by 2 bases and J by 6 bases, with 11 bases between the two germline ends. CDR3 length: 13 amino acids. Germline V CDR1 and CDR2: MDHEN, SYDVKM. The complete variable domain, with remaining parts taken from reference TRBV28 and TRBJ2-7, reads DVKVTQSSRYLVKRTGEKVFLECVQDMDHENMFWYRQDPGLGLRLIYFSYDVKMKEKGDIPEGYSVSREKKERFSLILESASTNQTSMYLCASSLDYPLEQYFGPGTRLTVT.

This clone came up a few times. The V gene is TRBV6-5, the J gene TRBJ1-1; no clear D gene. Germline V gene lookup returns CDR1 MNHEY and CDR2 SVGAGI. Trimming stripped 6 bases from V and 11 bases from J, with 13 bases between. The length of the CDR3 is 11 residues. The CDR3 DNA reads as TGTGCCAGCAGATTTGGACTGACGGCTTTCTTT. Translation gives CASRFGLTAFF.

The J gene is TRBJ1-1, the V gene TRBV30; D not resolved. The V end lost 3 bases, the J end lost 10 bases, and 12 bases lay between the germline ends. This CDR3 comprises 11 residues. The germline V gene encodes CDR1 GTSNPN and CDR2 SVGIG (reference sequence). This CDR3 is CAWSPGGGAFF. CDR3 DNA: TGTGCCTGGAGCCCGGGAGGAGGAGCTTTCTTT.

The J gene is TRBJ1-1, the V gene TRBV27; D is ambiguous. From germline, CDR1 is MNHEY and CDR2 SMNVEV (reference sequence). The V and J ends lost 4 bases and 2 bases respectively, with 11 bases between them. This CDR3 comprises 14 residues. The CDR3 coding sequence is TGTGCCAGCAGTTCACCTACTGCCAACACTGAAGCTTTCTTT. Translating it yields CASSSPTANTEAFF.

This clone came up once. The V gene is TRBV7-3, the J gene TRBJ2-1, with 8 bases aligning to TRBD2. The V gene's germline CDR1 is SGHTA and CDR2 FQGTGA. The CDR3 runs to 15 residues. With V trimmed by 4 bases and J by 6 bases, 8 bases remained unmatched. The CDR3 protein is CASSSTGTSVNEQFF. The CDR3 DNA sequence: TGTGCCAGCAGCTCCACCGGGACTAGTGTCAATGAGCAGTTCTTC.

V usage is TRBV11-3 and J usage is TRBJ2-7, with 7 bases aligning to TRBD2. CDR1 and CDR2 from the germline V gene are SGHNT and YENEEA. The CDR3 runs 14 residues. The V segment lost 5 bases and the J segment 5 bases; nucleotides outside the gene matches: 9. CDR3 sequence (DNA): TGTGCCAGCAGCCTTGGCGGGGGACGTAACGAGCAGTACTTC. It specifies CASSLGGGRNEQYF.

The rearrangement joins TRBV6-1 to TRBJ1-1; D not certain. This CDR3 has 16 residues. The V end lost 2 bases, the J end lost 6 bases, and 19 bases lay between the germline ends. Germline CDR1 is MNHNS and CDR2 is SASEGT. The CDR3 sequence: CASSEHLMRVSSEAFF. The CDR3, as DNA: TGTGCCAGCAGTGAACATCTCATGAGGGTTTCATCTGAAGCTTTCTTT.

The chain joins TRBV4-2 to TRBJ2-2, with TRBD2 identical over 14 bases. This CDR3 is 17 amino acids long. V trimming: 1 base; J trimming: 7 bases; junction bases outside the gene matches: 5. CDR1 and CDR2 (germline): LGHNA, YNFKEQ. The CDR3 DNA is TGTGCCAGCAGCCAAGCCTGGACTAGCGGGAGGAACGGGGAGCTGTTTTTT. Translation: CASSQAWTSGRNGELFF.

The rearrangement uses TRBV10-3 and TRBJ2-3, with D unclear. Deletions cut 7 bases from V and 4 bases from J, with 9 bases between. There are 12 residues in the CDR3. In germline, CDR1 is ENHRY, CDR2 SYGVKD. The CDR3 coding sequence is TGTGCCATCACCCTTCCGTCAGATACGCAGTATTTT. Amino acid sequence: CAITLPSDTQYF.

The chain couples TRBV2 to TRBJ2-5; maybe TRBD1 (6 bases). Trimming shortened V by 9 bases and J by 2 bases, and 10 bases separated the two germline ends. Germline V gives CDR1 SNHLY, CDR2 FYNNEI. This CDR3 comprises 12 residues. CDR3 sequence: CASGTPQETQYF. CDR3 nucleotides: TGTGCCAGTGGGACACCTCAAGAGACCCAGTACTTC. Combining the CDR3 with reference TRBV2 and TRBJ2-5 gives the whole variable domain EPEVTQTPSHQVTQMGQEVILRCVPISNHLYFYWYRQILGQKVEFLVSFYNNEISEKSEIFDDQFSVERPDGSNFTLKIRSTKLEDSAMYFCASGTPQETQYFGPGTRLLVL.